These T cell receptor beta chains were read from a single sample in a study of T cell responses to AZD1222 COVID-19 vaccine. Profiling relied on immunoSEQ multiplex PCR, and the TCRdb table lists in-frame clones only, not all of them. The table lists fewer than 180,000 clones, 80% to 95% of them singletons, with 3% to 4% in the top ten. The sample was peripheral blood, taken 28 days after the second AZD1222 dose. Receptor source: an adult who received the AZD1222 COVID-19 vaccine. Each CDR3 is given with its conserved first and last residue. The order of the fields is V gene, clone size, D gene, J gene, CDR3 DNA, CDR3 protein. The D gene is left open where the match is weak. Size tells how often a clone was seen (once, few, many) or the class of an expanded clone, and some rows leave it out.

TRBV24-1	-	TRBD1	TRBJ2-1	TGTGCCACCAGTGATGCCGAGGGACAGTCCTACAATGAGCAGTTCTTC	CATSDAEGQSYNEQFF
TRBV5-5	few	-	TRBJ1-6	TGTGCCAGCAGCCGGGGCCAAGGGGACTCACCCCTCCACTTT	CASSRGQGDSPLHF
TRBV27	-	-	TRBJ1-1	TGTGCCAGCAGTTTCGAACCTTTTTTGAACACTGAAGCTTTCTTT	CASSFEPFLNTEAFF
TRBV11-2	once	TRBD1	TRBJ2-2	TGTGCCAGCAGCTTAGGAACAGGGGTCTTAAACACCGGGGAGCTGTTTTTT	CASSLGTGVLNTGELFF
TRBV5-4	-	-	TRBJ1-2	TGTGCCAGCAGCTTTCTCCTACAGGGAACTGATGGCTACACCTTC	CASSFLLQGTDGYTF
TRBV7-9	-	-	TRBJ2-3	TGTGCCAGCTCCATTCCCCCCAGCGGAGATACGCAGTATTTT	CASSIPPSGDTQYF
TRBV7-6	-	-	TRBJ2-2	TGTGCCAGCAGCTTACAATCCGCCGGGGAGCTGTTTTTT	CASSLQSAGELFF
TRBV30	-	-	TRBJ2-3	TGTGCCTGGAGTCTCCGGGACTTGGTGCAGTATTTT	CAWSLRDLVQYF
TRBV19	once	TRBD1	TRBJ1-2	TGTGCCAGTAAACTTGGACAGGGCTATGGCTACACCTTC	CASKLGQGYGYTF
TRBV27	-	TRBD2	TRBJ2-1	TGTGCCAGCAGTCCGATAGCGGGAACGACGCGGGAGCAGTTCTTC	CASSPIAGTTREQFF
TRBV14	once	-	TRBJ2-1	TGTGCCAGCAGCCAAGGATCGCGGCTCTACAATGAGCAGTTCTTC	CASSQGSRLYNEQFF
TRBV6-5	-	TRBD2	TRBJ2-3	TGTGCCAGCAGTTCCCCGGGGTCTAGCGGGCGGGATACGCAGTATTTT	CASSSPGSSGRDTQYF
TRBV11-2	-	TRBD1	TRBJ1-1	TGTGCCAGCTCCCGGGACAGGGGGAACACTGAAGCTTTCTTT	CASSRDRGNTEAFF
TRBV2	-	-	TRBJ2-7	TGTGCCAGCAGCCTCCCCGGGGCTACCGCCGGCGAGCAGTACTTC	CASSLPGATAGEQYF
TRBV25-1	-	-	TRBJ1-3	TGTGCCAGCAGTGCGGGAAACACCATATATTTT	CASSAGNTIYF
TRBV18	-	TRBD1	TRBJ1-4	TGTGCCAGCTCAGAACGACAGGGTATAAATGAAAAACTGTTTTTT	CASSERQGINEKLFF
TRBV6-6	-	-	TRBJ1-1	TGTGCCAGCAGTGAGACAACGAACACTGAAGCTTTCTTT	CASSETTNTEAFF
TRBV10-1	once	-	TRBJ2-3	TGCGCCACCACCGAAGGGTCCGGTAGCGCAGATACGCAGTATTTT	CATTEGSGSADTQYF
TRBV7-8	-	-	TRBJ1-1	TGTGCCAGCAGCCTGGGGCCAGGGAACACTGAAGCTTTCTTT	CASSLGPGNTEAFF
TRBV7-9	-	-	TRBJ2-3	TGTGCCAGCAGCTTGGGGATGGATACGCAGTATTTT	CASSLGMDTQYF
TRBV12-3/TRBV12-4	-	-	TRBJ1-1	TGTGCCAGCAGTTTAGTGGGGTCTGAAGCTTTCTTT	CASSLVGSEAFF
TRBV7-2	-	-	TRBJ1-6	TGTGCCAGCAGCCTAGGACAGTCCAATTCACCCCTCCACTTT	CASSLGQSNSPLHF